Sequencing of this TCR beta chain was carried out in a study of beta chain features in type 1 diabetes. Study observations and caveats: There was no resolution here of whether HLA type influences TCRB rearrangement. Diminished insertions and augmented deletions at VDJ junctions characterized type 1 diabetes patients. TCRB CDR3 length was moderately but significantly reduced in all four CD4+ subsets of Type 1 diabetes patients.

This clone was observed a few times. Its antigen is unidentified. The investigators reverse transcribed all of the isolated RNA, so they sequenced expressed TCRB transcripts. Clones were sequenced by immunoSEQ multiplex PCR, and TCRdb holds only the in-frame ones, with some missing. The repertoire includes some 270,000 clones, 9.5% to 13% of them detected once, and more than 0.015% sits in the top ten. V lost 3 bases and J lost 6, with 17 bases in between. Germline CDR1 KGHSH, CDR2 LQKENI. This CDR3 contains 15 residues. Central memory, naive, regulatory and stem cell-like memory CD4+ cells were sorted by CD45RO/CCR7/CD25/CD127/CD95/CD27.

This clonotype was obtained from a man between 25 and 39 years old with type 1 diabetes. This chain connects TRBV18 to TRBJ1-1, with D maybe TRBD1 (5 bases). The sample taken for sequencing was naive CD4+ T cells from blood. CDR3 in amino acids: CASSPTSLGDSEAFF. CDR3 DNA sequence: TGTGCCAGCTCACCGACGAGTTTAGGGGACTCTGAAGCTTTCTTT.